The next 25 T cell receptor beta chains were all read from a single sample in a study of T-cell memory formation after mild COVID-19. In TCRdb, the 5' RACE reads were re-called with MiXCR into one record per CDR3 protein. The repertoire holds approximately 430,000 distinct CDR3 sequences, with less than 25% as singletons. Sequenced input: PBMCs or a T cell subset sorted from them (not recorded which). Source of these receptors: an adult woman who had mild COVID-19 (a few samples of this study predate the infection). Cell type and time point are not known.

This chain links TRBV24-1 with TRBJ2-3, with TRBD2 identical over 9 bases. V shed 3 bases, J shed 4 bases, and the junction held 4 bases outside the gene matches. Germline assignment: CDR1 KGHDR and CDR2 SFDVKD. This CDR3 has 15 amino acids. This CDR3 is CATSDAGGRADTQYF. The CDR3 DNA sequence: TGTGCCACCAGTGATGCGGGGGGGCGAGCAGATACGCAGTATTTT.

This clonotype appeared a few times. The chain combines TRBV6-1 with TRBJ2-3; D is unclear. In germline, CDR1 is MNHNS, CDR2 SASEGT. V lost 0 bases to trimming and J lost 2 bases, with 9 bases between them. This CDR3 spans 15 amino acids. The CDR3 coding sequence is TGTGCCAGCAGTGAAGCAGTGCAGCACACAGATACGCAGTATTTT. Encoded protein: CASSEAVQHTDTQYF.

A few counts support this clonotype. This chain uses TRBV18 with TRBJ1-6; 7 bases fit TRBD1. This CDR3 comprises 14 residues. Trimming at V came to 6 bases and at J to 7 bases, leaving 6 bases not matched to a gene. In germline, CDR1 is KGHSH, CDR2 LQKENI. CDR3 sequence (DNA): TGTGCCAGCTCGCTCACAGGGGACAATTCACCCCTCCACTTT. It yields the protein CASSLTGDNSPLHF.

The sample holds many counts of this clonotype. The chain uses TRBV4-1 and TRBJ2-3, with TRBD2 identical over 9 bases. The V gene's germline CDR1 is MGHRA and CDR2 YSYEKL. J lost 6 bases, V lost 4 bases, and 17 bases had no gene match. CDR3 length: 18 residues. CDR3 DNA: TGCGCCAGCAGCCCGGGCCCGCGGGGGGGCCGCGGGCCTGATACGCAGTATTTT. Protein: CASSPGPRGGRGPDTQYF.

V and J are TRBV6-1 and TRBJ2-7; the D gene could be TRBD1 or TRBD2 (5 bases each). The CDR3 contains 14 residues. The V gene lost 2 bases and the J gene lost 4 bases, with 12 bases spanning the gap. CDR1 and CDR2 (germline): MNHNS, SASEGT. The CDR3 coding sequence is TGTGCCAGCAGTGAAAGGGGACCTACGTACGAGCAGTACTTC. It translates to CASSERGPTYEQYF.

The genes are TRBV7-8 and TRBJ2-3; TRBD2 matches 9 bases. Germline loops: CDR1 SGHVS, CDR2 FQNEAQ. Unmatched junction bases numbered 3, after V lost 1 base and J lost 4 bases. There are 15 residues in the CDR3. CDR3 nucleotide sequence: TGTGCCAGCAGCTTAGAGCGGGGGGACGCAGATACGCAGTATTTT. Amino acids: CASSLERGDADTQYF.

Points on this clonotype: The junction does not match germline at one end; this may be a read error. The chain carries TRBV7-9 and TRBJ2-7; tentative D call: TRBD1 (5 bases). The CDR3 length is 14 residues. The germline V gene has CDR1 SEHNR and CDR2 FQNEAQ (reference sequence). CDR3 loop: CASSLQGPSREQCF. The CDR3 region has the DNA TGTGCCAGCAGCTTACAGGGTCCTTCGCGCGAGCAGTGCTTC.

The chain joins TRBV20-1 to TRBJ2-1, with D tentatively TRBD1 or TRBD2 (5 bases each). The CDR3 spans 14 residues. V was trimmed by 6 bases and J by 8 bases, leaving 20 bases between them. The V gene's germline CDR1 is DFQATT and CDR2 SNEGSKA (reference sequence). The CDR3 nucleotides read TGCAGTGCCGGGGCCTTAGCCGGCGGATATGAGCAGTTCTTC. Amino acid sequence: CSAGALAGGYEQFF.

The chain is built from TRBV5-1 and TRBJ1-2; D not certain. Trimming stripped 0 bases from V and 0 bases from J, with 9 bases between. Germline V gene data show CDR1 as SGHRS and CDR2 as YFSETQ. The CDR3 is made up of 15 amino acids. Written as DNA, the CDR3 is TGCGCCAGCAGCTTGGCGGCGGACGCTAACTATGGCTACACCTTC. Translated: CASSLAADANYGYTF. The variable domain in full, with the rest retrieved from reference TRBV5-1 and TRBJ1-2, is KAGVTQTPRYLIKTRGQQVTLSCSPISGHRSVSWYQQTPGQGLQFLFEYFSETQRNKGNFPGRFSGRQFSNSRSEMNVSTLELGDSALYLCASSLAADANYGYTFGSGTRLTVV.

In its sample, this clonotype was seen once. The chain combines TRBV20-1 with TRBJ1-1; TRBD1 might be the D (5 bases). There are 12 residues in the CDR3. Trimming removed 5 bases from V and 11 bases from J, with 18 bases in between. Germline values: CDR1 DFQATT, CDR2 SNEGSKA (reference sequence). CDR3 DNA: TGCAGTGCTCCAAGGACATCCGAACTGGCTTTCTTT. It yields the protein CSAPRTSELAFF.

The chain is built from TRBV11-2 and TRBJ2-5, with 10 bases fitting TRBD1. CDR1 is SGHAT and CDR2 is FQNNGV in the germline V gene. V shed 2 bases, J shed 4 bases, and the junction held 10 bases outside the gene matches. This CDR3 spans 17 amino acids. CDR3 protein: CASSLQGTGVWGETQYF. The CDR3 nucleotides are TGTGCCAGCAGCTTACAGGGGACAGGGGTTTGGGGAGAGACCCAGTACTTC.

This clonotype was found a few times. This sequence joins TRBV7-6 and TRBJ2-5; a weak D match, TRBD2 (6 bases). Per the germline V gene, CDR1 is SGHVS and CDR2 is FNYEAQ. The CDR3 covers 14 residues. The germline V and J ends were trimmed by 5 bases and 2 bases, with 12 bases remaining between them. The CDR3 nucleotides are TGTGCCAGCAGCCCGGACTACCTACAAGAGACCCAGTACTTC. Encoded protein: CASSPDYLQETQYF.

The rearrangement links TRBV7-9 to TRBJ1-5; D is undetermined. Trimming cost V 5 bases and J 5 bases, with 16 bases left between them. Per the germline V gene, CDR1 is SEHNR and CDR2 is FQNEAQ (reference sequence). The CDR3 totals 15 residues. The CDR3 reads CASSPLAVNYQPQHF. DNA of the CDR3: TGTGCCAGCAGCCCCTTGGCCGTCAACTATCAGCCCCAGCATTTT.

V usage is TRBV7-4 and J usage is TRBJ2-5; D call uncertain. Between the trimmed V and J ends, which lost 7 bases and 13 bases, there was a span of 7 bases. CDR3 size: 8 residues. Germline loops: CDR1 SGHVT, CDR2 SQSDAQ. CDR3 DNA sequence: TGTGCCAGCAAGATACTGTACTTC. Its translation is CASKILYF.

The chain combines TRBV24-1 with TRBJ1-1; D remains ambiguous. Germline values: CDR1 KGHDR, CDR2 SFDVKD. CDR3 length: 16 amino acids. Trimming took off 4 bases at V and 3 bases at J, with 17 bases between the two ends. The CDR3 region has the DNA TGTGCCACCAGTGAATCAGGTTCCGATGGGGACACTGAAGCTTTCTTT. Its protein is CATSESGSDGDTEAFF.

This clonotype was counted a few times. J is TRBJ2-3 and V is TRBV29-1; D remains ambiguous. V was shortened by 1 base and J by 2 bases, with 4 bases between the two germline ends. The V gene's germline CDR1 is SQVTM and CDR2 ANQGSEA. The length of the CDR3 is 12 residues. CDR3 loop: CSVEVYTDTQYF. CDR3 bases: TGCAGCGTTGAAGTCTACACAGATACGCAGTATTTT.

The genes are TRBV28 and TRBJ2-2, with 12 nucleotides matching TRBD2. Germline CDR1 is MDHEN and CDR2 is SYDVKM. J lost 3 bases, V lost 5 bases, and 10 bases had no gene match. The length of the CDR3 is 18 residues. CDR3 bases: TGTGCCAGCAGTCCTCGTCTTGGGACTAGCGGGCACACCGGGGAGCTGTTTTTT. It translates to CASSPRLGTSGHTGELFF. Full variable domain (remainder filled in from reference TRBV28 and TRBJ2-2): DVKVTQSSRYLVKRTGEKVFLECVQDMDHENMFWYRQDPGLGLRLIYFSYDVKMKEKGDIPEGYSVSREKKERFSLILESASTNQTSMYLCASSPRLGTSGHTGELFFGEGSRLTVL.

This clonotype was found a few times. The chain couples TRBV7-3 to TRBJ2-7, with 7 bases identical to TRBD1. Per germline, CDR1 SGHTA and CDR2 FQGTGA. V lost 4 bases and J lost 5; bases outside the gene matches: 5. The CDR3 sequence is 13 residues long. CDR3 protein: CASSSRQGNEQYF. CDR3 in DNA: TGTGCCAGCAGCTCCCGACAGGGTAACGAGCAGTACTTC.

This clonotype was counted a few times. The chain couples TRBV29-1 to TRBJ2-1, with TRBD2 identical over 14 bases. The CDR3 loop spans 15 amino acids. J was trimmed by 7 bases and V by 1 base; bases with no gene match: 3. Germline assignment: CDR1 SQVTM and CDR2 ANQGSEA. The CDR3 spells CSVEGLAGGWNEQFF. In DNA, the CDR3 is TGCAGCGTTGAAGGACTAGCGGGGGGGTGGAATGAGCAGTTCTTC.

CDR3 protein: CASSFLGDNEQFF. The CDR3 nucleotides are TGTGCCAGCAGTTTTCTTGGTGACAATGAGCAGTTCTTC. The chain carries TRBV27 and TRBJ2-1; D gene ambiguous. Germline V gene lookup returns CDR1 MNHEY and CDR2 SMNVEV (reference sequence). The V end was cut by 3 bases, the J end by 5 bases, with 8 bases between. The CDR3 spans 13 residues.

This chain connects TRBV19 to TRBJ1-2, with TRBD1 as a possible D gene (5 bases). The ends were cut back, 8 bases at V and 14 bases at J, with 21 bases in the middle. This CDR3 contains 12 residues. Germline assignment: CDR1 LNHDA and CDR2 SQIVND (reference sequence). This CDR3 is CASGGVSRAGTF. CDR3 in DNA: TGTGCCAGTGGGGGAGTCAGCAGGGCGGGTACCTTC.

The genes are TRBV18 and TRBJ2-6; a weak D match, TRBD1 (5 bases). Deletions cut 4 bases from V and 4 bases from J, with 17 bases between. The germline V gene encodes CDR1 KGHSH and CDR2 LQKENI. CDR3 length equals 17 residues. CDR3 DNA sequence: TGTGCCAGCTCACGGGGCAGGGCAGGGTCCGGGGCCAACGTCCTGACTTTC. It yields the protein CASSRGRAGSGANVLTF.

This clonotype was counted a few times. The rearrangement uses TRBV5-1 and TRBJ2-7, with 9 nucleotides matching TRBD1. There are 16 residues in the CDR3. Losses at the gene ends were 1 base for V and 0 bases for J; bases not matched to a gene: 5. CDR1 is SGHRS, CDR2 YFSETQ, per germline. CDR3 DNA sequence: TGCGCCAGCAGCTTGACGGGGACAGGGTACTCCTACGAGCAGTACTTC. It codes for CASSLTGTGYSYEQYF.

The CDR3 is CASSRSGRAEQYF. The CDR3 DNA reads TGTGCCAGCAGCCGCAGCGGGAGAGCCGAGCAGTACTTC. The V gene is TRBV11-3, the J gene TRBJ2-7, with 8 bases identical to TRBD2. Germline values: CDR1 SGHNT, CDR2 YENEEA. The V and J ends lost 5 bases and 6 bases, in that order; junction bases with no gene match: 6. The CDR3 is 13 residues long.

The gene calls are TRBV21-1 and TRBJ1-1; no check of the table's D call, TRBD1, against the DNA was made. TRBV21-1 is reported as a pseudogene. The CDR3 spans 15 residues. The CDR3 DNA follows: TGTGCCAGCAGCAAGCCCACAGGGATTGGGACTGAAGCTTTCTTT. Its protein product is CASSKPTGIGTEAFF.